This T cell receptor (beta chain) was identified during a study of CD8 T cells in Susac syndrome. Overall study findings and caveats: The study conceded that its TCR sequencing and HLA analysis involved relatively few individuals.

V was pared by 2 bases and J by 6 bases, with 14 bases between. Germline V lookup: CDR1 KGHSH, CDR2 LQKENI. CDR3 length: 15 residues. RNA was extracted with the RNeasy kit, and a quantity of roughly 0.5 to 1 ug was reverse transcribed using random hexamers. By means of immunoSEQ multiplex PCR, TCR beta CDR3 spanning 54 Vbeta and 13 Jbeta underwent amplification. One entry per CDR3 protein results from TCRdb running MiXCR on the immunoSEQ multiplex PCR reads. The data contain around 300,000 distinct CDR3 sequences, approximately 90% of them seen just once; the ten biggest clones take up roughly 0.059%. TCR beta sequencing was performed on blood CD8+ and CD4+ T cells. As regards this clonotype: The antigen remains unidentified.

The gene calls are TRBV18 and TRBJ1-5; D is undetermined. The clonotype was recovered from a human donor with multiple sclerosis. Input material: CD4+ T cells from PBMCs. CDR3 DNA sequence: TGTGCCAGCTCACCAGGAGCCCCCCGTAGTCAGCCCCAGCATTTT. Translation: CASSPGAPRSQPQHF.